One T cell receptor beta chain is described in this entry. Its specificity is not known. A single record per CDR3 protein comes from TCRdb applying MiXCR to the RACE reads. Found here are 75,000 to 100,000 distinct CDR3 sequences, over 9.5% of them singletons; the top ten hold roughly 2.2%. Time point given: patch test 1, 2 weeks after DPC sensitization. Sample treatment: therapeutic diphenylcyclopropenone sensitization with weekly scalp DPC. The data stem from a study of human T cells and chemical hapten exposure. Whole-study results and caveats: The study found that DPC sensitization did not change TCRs above 1 in 1000 frequency. With alopecia, donors may have immune responses unlike healthy people's.

The receptor's source is a man aged 35-49 years with alopecia areata. Some clones in this sample may be carry-over from other donors' samples. Sequencing used whole blood, obtained in connection with sensitization to the hapten diphenylcyclopropenone (DPC).

CDR3 residues: CSASGQNTEAFF. The CDR3 nucleotides read TGCAGTGCTAGTGGGCAGAACACTGAAGCTTTCTTT. J is TRBJ1-1 and V is TRBV20-1; unclear D gene. The V end lost 3 bases, the J end lost 1 base, and 6 bases lay between the germline ends. Germline V gene lookup returns CDR1 DFQATT and CDR2 SNEGSKA (reference sequence). The CDR3 extends over 12 amino acids.